This entry features one T cell receptor beta chain sequence. Germline lookup yields CDR1 LNHDA and CDR2 SQIVND (reference sequence). The CDR3 runs to 15 residues. Trimming cost V 7 bases and J 7 bases; bases outside gene matches: 9. These data originate in a study of control samples from healthy donors and cancer patients. Only in-frame clones appear in the TCRdb table, and some are missing; sequencing was by immunoSEQ multiplex PCR. The profile shows about 77,000 clones, 85% to 95% of them singletons. This TCR came from a woman between 55 and 75 years old in good health. Sequenced: blood. This sequence joins TRBV19 and TRBJ1-5; 11 positions match TRBD1. The CDR3 region has the DNA TGTGCCAGTACCCCTCGGACAGGGGGCTTGCAGCCCCAGCATTTT. This codes for CASTPRTGGLQPQHF.